This TCR beta chain was sequenced in a study of radiation and T cells in renal cell carcinoma. The time point here: blood 4 weeks post-SBRT, at nephrectomy. The treatment is: 15 Gy SBRT to primary tumor, nephrectomy 4 weeks later. The ends lost 0 bases at V and 4 bases at J; junction bases unmatched: 8. The CDR3 runs 16 residues. The assay was immunoSEQ multiplex PCR, and TCRdb's table has in-frame clones only and misses some. The sample yields 60,000 to 75,000 clones, about three quarters seen once. Sequencing was performed on blood, taken from a patient whose treatment included radiotherapy and nephrectomy. The TCR comes from a man aged 55-75 years with renal cell carcinoma. This chain joins TRBV23-1 and TRBJ1-1; 7 positions agree with TRBD1. TRBV23-1 is assigned to the ORF class and has an uncertain function. CDR3 sequence: CASSQSSGGRCTEAFF. Written as DNA, the CDR3 is TGCGCCAGCAGTCAATCGTCAGGGGGGCGGTGCACTGAAGCTTTCTTT.